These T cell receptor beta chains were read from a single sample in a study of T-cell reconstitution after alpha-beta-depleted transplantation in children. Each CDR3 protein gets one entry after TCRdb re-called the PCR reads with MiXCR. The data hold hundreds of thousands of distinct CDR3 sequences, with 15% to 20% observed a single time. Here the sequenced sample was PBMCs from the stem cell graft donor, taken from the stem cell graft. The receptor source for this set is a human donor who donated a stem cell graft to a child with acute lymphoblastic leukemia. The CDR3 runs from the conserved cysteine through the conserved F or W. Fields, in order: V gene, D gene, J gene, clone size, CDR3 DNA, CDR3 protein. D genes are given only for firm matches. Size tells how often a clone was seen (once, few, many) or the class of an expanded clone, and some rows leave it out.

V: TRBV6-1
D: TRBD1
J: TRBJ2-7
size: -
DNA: TGTGCCAGCAGTCCAAGGACAGGGCTCCTCTACGAGCAGTACTTC
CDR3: CASSPRTGLLYEQYF

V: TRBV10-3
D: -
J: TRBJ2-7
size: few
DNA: TGTGCCATCAGGGAATCAACAGGATCCGACGAGCAGTACTTC
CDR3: CAIRESTGSDEQYF

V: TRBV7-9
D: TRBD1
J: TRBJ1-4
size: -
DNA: TGTGCCGGCACAAGGACAGGGACGGCTGAAAAACTGTTTTTT
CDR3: CAGTRTGTAEKLFF

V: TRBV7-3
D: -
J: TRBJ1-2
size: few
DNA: TGTGCCAGCAGCTTAGAGGGTATCCGCTGCTATGGCTACACCTTC
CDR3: CASSLEGIRCYGYTF

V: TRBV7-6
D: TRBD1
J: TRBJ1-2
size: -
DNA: TGTGCCAGCAGCTTGACAGGGGGACAGCTTCTCTATGGCTACACCTTC
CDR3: CASSLTGGQLLYGYTF

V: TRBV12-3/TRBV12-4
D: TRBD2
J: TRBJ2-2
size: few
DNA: TGTGCCAGCACCTTGGGTTTAAGGCTAGCGGAGAACACCGGGGAGCTGTTTTTT
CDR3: CASTLGLRLAENTGELFF

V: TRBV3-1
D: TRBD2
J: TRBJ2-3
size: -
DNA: TGTGCCAGCAGCGGTCCGGGACTAGGTTCCTCAGATACGCAGTATTTT
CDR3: CASSGPGLGSSDTQYF

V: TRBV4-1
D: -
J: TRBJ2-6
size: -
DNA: TGCGCCAGCAGCCAAGTCGGTTCGGGCTCTGGGGCCAACGTCCTGACTTTC
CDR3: CASSQVGSGSGANVLTF

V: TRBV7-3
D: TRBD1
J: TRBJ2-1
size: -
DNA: TGTGCCAGCAGCTTAATTGACAGGGGACTGGGTGAGCAGTTCTTC
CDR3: CASSLIDRGLGEQFF

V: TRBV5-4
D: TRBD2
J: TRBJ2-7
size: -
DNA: TGTGCCAGCAGACTGGGTGAAAGTAAGGCTAGCGGTTACGAGCAGTACTTC
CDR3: CASRLGESKASGYEQYF

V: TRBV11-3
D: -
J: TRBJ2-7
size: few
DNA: TGTGCCAGCAGCTTAGATCACGAACAGGCCTACGAGCAGTACTTC
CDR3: CASSLDHEQAYEQYF

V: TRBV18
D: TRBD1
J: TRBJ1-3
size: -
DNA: TGTGCCAGCTCTCCACTGGGACAGGGTAACGGAAACACCATATATTTT
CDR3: CASSPLGQGNGNTIYF

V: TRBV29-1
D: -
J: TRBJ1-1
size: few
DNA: TGCAGCTCGACAGTTATGAACACTGAAGCTTTCTTT
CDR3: CSSTVMNTEAFF

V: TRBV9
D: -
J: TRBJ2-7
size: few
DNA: TGTGCCAGCAGCGTAGGAGGGGACCTATACTTC
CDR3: CASSVGGDLYF

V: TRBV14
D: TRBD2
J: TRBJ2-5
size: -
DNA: TGTGCCAGCAGCTATGGACTAGTTGAGACCCAGTACTTC
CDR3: CASSYGLVETQYF

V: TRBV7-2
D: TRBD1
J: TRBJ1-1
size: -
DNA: TGTGCCAGCAGGTTCCGGGACAGAAGGACTGAAGCTTTCTTT
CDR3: CASRFRDRRTEAFF

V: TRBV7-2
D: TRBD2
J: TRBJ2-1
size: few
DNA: TGTGCCAGCAGCTTAGGGCTAGCGGGAGAGGAGCAGTTCTTC
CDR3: CASSLGLAGEEQFF

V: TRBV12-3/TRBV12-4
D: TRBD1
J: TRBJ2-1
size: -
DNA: TGTGCCAGCAGTTCATTCAACAGGGGCGTTGGCTCCTACAATGAGCAGTTCTTC
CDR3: CASSSFNRGVGSYNEQFF

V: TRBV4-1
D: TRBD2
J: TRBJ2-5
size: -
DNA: TGCGCCAGCAGCCTTCCACCCGGGACTAGCGGGAAAGAGACCCAGTACTTC
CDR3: CASSLPPGTSGKETQYF

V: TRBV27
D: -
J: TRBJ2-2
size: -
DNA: TGTGCCAGCAGTTCCACCTCGCTTTACACCGGGGAGCTGTTTTTT
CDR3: CASSSTSLYTGELFF

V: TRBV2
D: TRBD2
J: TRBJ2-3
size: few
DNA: TGTGCCAGCAGTGTTCCCCCCGCGGGAGGGCCAACAGATACGCAGTATTTT
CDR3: CASSVPPAGGPTDTQYF

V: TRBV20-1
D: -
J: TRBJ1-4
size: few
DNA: TGCAGTGCTACCGACGGGGGTAATGAAAAACTGTTTTTT
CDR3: CSATDGGNEKLFF

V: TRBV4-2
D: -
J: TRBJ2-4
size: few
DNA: TGTGCCAGCAGCCAAGGGTTCAGTTATGATTTAGCCAAAAACATTCAGTACTTC
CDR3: CASSQGFSYDLAKNIQYF

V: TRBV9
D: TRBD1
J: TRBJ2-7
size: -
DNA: TGTGCCAGCAGCGCTGATACAGGGGACGAGCAGTACTTC
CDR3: CASSADTGDEQYF

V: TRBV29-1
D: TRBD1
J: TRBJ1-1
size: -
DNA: TGCAGCGTTGTTGGGACAGGGGGCATGGACACTGAAGCTTTCTTT
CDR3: CSVVGTGGMDTEAFF

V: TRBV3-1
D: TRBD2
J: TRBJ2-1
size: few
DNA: TGTGCCAGCAGCGCCGGCGCCGGGACTAGCCAGTTCTTC
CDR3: CASSAGAGTSQFF

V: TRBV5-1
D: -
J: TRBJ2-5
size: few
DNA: TGCGCCAGCAGCTTGGACTTTCAGTCATGGGAGACCCAGTACTTC
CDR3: CASSLDFQSWETQYF

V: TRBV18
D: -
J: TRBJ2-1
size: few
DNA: TGTGCCAGCTCACCACCGACCATTGGACCGCCCACCCTCTACAATGAGCAGTTCTTC
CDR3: CASSPPTIGPPTLYNEQFF

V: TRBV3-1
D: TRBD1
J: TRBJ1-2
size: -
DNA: TGTGCCAGCAGCCAAGCGGCAGGGGGAAACTATGGCTACACCTTC
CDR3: CASSQAAGGNYGYTF

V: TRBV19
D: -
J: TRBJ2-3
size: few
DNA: TGTGCCAGTAGTATAAAGGCTGGGGGTACGCAGTATTTT
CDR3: CASSIKAGGTQYF

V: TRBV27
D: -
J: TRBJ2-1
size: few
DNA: TGTGCCAGCAGTTTTGGGGCAGGTGGGCGGTTCTTC
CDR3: CASSFGAGGRFF

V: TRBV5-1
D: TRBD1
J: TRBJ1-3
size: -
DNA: TGCGCCAGCAGCATAGGACAGGGGGCCATTTATGGAAACACCATATATTTT
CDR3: CASSIGQGAIYGNTIYF

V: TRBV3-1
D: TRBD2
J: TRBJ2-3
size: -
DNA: TGTGCCAGCAGCCTCCTGGGCGGGGGGCCCGCAGATACGCAGTATTTT
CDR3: CASSLLGGGPADTQYF

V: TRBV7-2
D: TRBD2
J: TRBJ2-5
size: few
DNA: TGTGCCAGCATCAATAGCGGGAGTATTGAGACCCAGTACTTC
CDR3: CASINSGSIETQYF

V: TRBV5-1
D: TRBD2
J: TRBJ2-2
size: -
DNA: TGCGCCAGCAGCTTGACCCACAGGGAGGAACTAGCGGGAGTCACCGGGGAGCTGTTTTTT
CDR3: CASSLTHREELAGVTGELFF

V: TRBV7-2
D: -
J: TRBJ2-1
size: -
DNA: TGTGCCAGCAGACAGGGCCAGGGGCCTCCTCCTGGGCAGTTCTTC
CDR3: CASRQGQGPPPGQFF

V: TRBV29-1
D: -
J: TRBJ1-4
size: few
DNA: TGCAGCGTGGACCAGAATGAAAAACTGTTTTTT
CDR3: CSVDQNEKLFF

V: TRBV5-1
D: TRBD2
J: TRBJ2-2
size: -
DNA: TGCGCCAGCAGCCGTAGCGGGATATATCGATCGGGCACCGGGGAGCTGTTTTTT
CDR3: CASSRSGIYRSGTGELFF

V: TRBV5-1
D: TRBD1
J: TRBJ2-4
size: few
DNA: TGCGCCAGCAGCTTGGGCCTCCGACAGGGCATAGGGCCCTTTCAGTACTTC
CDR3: CASSLGLRQGIGPFQYF

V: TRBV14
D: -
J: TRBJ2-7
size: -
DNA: TGTGCCAGCAGCCAAGGCGAGAGCTCCTACGAGCAGTACTTC
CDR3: CASSQGESSYEQYF

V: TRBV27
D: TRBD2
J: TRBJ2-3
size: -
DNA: TGTGCCAGCAGTACTTCAGCGGGAGAGTTAACAGATACGCAGTATTTT
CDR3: CASSTSAGELTDTQYF

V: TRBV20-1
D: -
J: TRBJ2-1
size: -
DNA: TGCAGTGCTAGAGTCGATCCGAGCTCCTACAATGAGCGGTTCTTC
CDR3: CSARVDPSSYNERFF

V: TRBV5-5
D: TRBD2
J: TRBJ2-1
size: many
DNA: TGTGCCAGCAGCTCGACTAGCGGGTCCATGAATGAGCAGTTCTTC
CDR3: CASSSTSGSMNEQFF

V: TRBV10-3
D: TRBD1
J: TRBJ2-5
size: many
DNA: TGTGCCACCCGCGGACAGGGGGTTCAAGAGACCCAGTACTTC
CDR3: CATRGQGVQETQYF

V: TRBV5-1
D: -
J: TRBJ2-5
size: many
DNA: TGCGCCAGCAGCTTGAGGGCATTTCAAGAGACCCAGTACTTC
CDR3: CASSLRAFQETQYF

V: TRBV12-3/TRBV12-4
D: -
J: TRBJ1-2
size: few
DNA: TGTGCCAGCAGTTCCCCGACAGCCTATGGCTACACCTTC
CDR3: CASSSPTAYGYTF

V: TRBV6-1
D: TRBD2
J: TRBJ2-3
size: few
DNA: TGTGCCAGCAGCCCTGTTAGACGCGGGAGGAGCACAGATACGCAGTATTTT
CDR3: CASSPVRRGRSTDTQYF

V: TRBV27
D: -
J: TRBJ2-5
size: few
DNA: TGTGCCAGCAGTTTACACAGGTTCCAAGAGACCCAGTACTTC
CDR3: CASSLHRFQETQYF

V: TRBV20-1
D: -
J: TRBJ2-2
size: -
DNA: TGCAGTGCTAGAGATGCCCAGGGGAACACCGGGGAGCTGTTTTTT
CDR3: CSARDAQGNTGELFF

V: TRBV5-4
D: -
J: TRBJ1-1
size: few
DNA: TGTGCCAGCAGGGATGGTCGCGGAACTGAAGCTTTCTTT
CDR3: CASRDGRGTEAFF

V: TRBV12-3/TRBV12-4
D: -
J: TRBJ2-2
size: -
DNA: TGTGCCACCAGTAACATGGGCCTAACCGGGGAGCTGTTTTTT
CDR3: CATSNMGLTGELFF

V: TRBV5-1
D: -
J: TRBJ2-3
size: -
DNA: TGCGCCAGCAGCCGTAGTACCGTCGGACTTCGCATAACAGATACGCAGTATTTT
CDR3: CASSRSTVGLRITDTQYF

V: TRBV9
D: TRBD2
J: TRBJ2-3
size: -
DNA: TGTGCCAGCAGAGCTAGCGGAAACACAGATACGCAGTATTTT
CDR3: CASRASGNTDTQYF

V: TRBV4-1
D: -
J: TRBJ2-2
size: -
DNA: TGCGCCAGCAGCCAGTTCTACCTGGAGGACACCGGGGAGCTGTTTTTT
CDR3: CASSQFYLEDTGELFF

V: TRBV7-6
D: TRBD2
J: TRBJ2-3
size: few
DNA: TGTGCCAGCAGCTTTCCGTACGGCGGGAGAGAAAGAGATACGCAGTATTTT
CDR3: CASSFPYGGRERDTQYF

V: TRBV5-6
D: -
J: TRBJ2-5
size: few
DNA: TGTGCCAGCACCAAGGCAGGGGAGACCCAGTACTTC
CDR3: CASTKAGETQYF

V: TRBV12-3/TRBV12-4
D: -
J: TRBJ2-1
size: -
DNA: TGTGCCAGCAGCTCCCAGGCTGGGGGCAATGAGCAGTTCTTC
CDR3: CASSSQAGGNEQFF

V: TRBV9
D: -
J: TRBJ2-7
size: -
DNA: TGTGCCAGCAGCCCGAGCTGGGCAGCCTACGAGGAGTACTTC
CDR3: CASSPSWAAYEEYF

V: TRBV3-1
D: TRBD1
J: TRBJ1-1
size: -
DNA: TGTGCCAGCAGCCTCTCTCCCGGGACAGGGGGCATGAACACTGAAGCTTTCTTT
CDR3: CASSLSPGTGGMNTEAFF